The clone carrying this T cell receptor (beta chain) was observed once. The antigen remains unidentified. The V and J ends lost 8 bases and 2 bases, in that order; junction bases with no gene match: 6. The CDR3 runs 14 residues. The V gene's germline CDR1 is SNHLY and CDR2 FYNNEI. The study ran its PCR with 60 Vbeta and 13 Jbeta primers. Some clones are missing from TCRdb's copy, which holds only in-frame ones; the method was immunoSEQ multiplex PCR. The sample comprises about 160,000 clones, approximately 80% of which are singletons, and roughly 1.3% rests with the top ten. This record belongs to a study of cytomegalovirus exposure and HLA in healthy donors. Overall study results and limits: In presence/absence analyses, roughly uniform sequencing depth across donors was assumed.

The source material was PBMCs. The rearrangement uses TRBV2 and TRBJ1-2; 9 bases agree with TRBD1. The receptor comes from a woman between 50 and 59 years old in good health and CMV-seronegative. The CDR3 sequence is CASLRDRVNYGYTF. In DNA form, the CDR3 reads TGTGCCAGCCTCCGGGACAGGGTAAACTATGGCTACACCTTC.